In its sample, the clone carrying this T cell receptor beta chain was seen once. CDR1 is SQVTM, CDR2 ANQGSEA, per germline. The J segment lost 0 bases and the V segment lost 8 bases, leaving 14 bases of the junction unmatched. CDR3 length: 17 residues. In the authors' workflow: The assay estimated nucleated cells by amplifying reference gene primers. Measured with immunoSEQ multiplex PCR; TCRdb has only the in-frame clones, and not every one. V and J calls and clone size are given by that table; D and trimming were obtained from the DNA. The sample includes 200,000 to 250,000 clones, around 86% of them seen just once. The sample belongs to a study of blood T cell repertoires in COVID-19. While infection was still active, Seattle patients were enrolled and then followed longitudinally.

The chain recombines TRBV29-1 with TRBJ2-1; 9 bases match TRBD2. The sequencing sample was made of peripheral blood. The TCR was taken from a woman aged 65 to 85 with COVID-19, enrolled during active disease. The CDR3: CSIWVAGAYISYNEQFF. In DNA form, the CDR3 reads TGCAGCATTTGGGTAGCGGGGGCCTATATCTCCTACAATGAGCAGTTCTTC.